These 6 T cell receptor beta chains were sequenced from one sample in a study of identical twins. TCRdb re-analysed the 5' RACE reads in MiXCR, keeping a single row per CDR3 protein. The sample lists a few hundred thousand distinct CDR3 sequences, approximately 8.6% occurring once. The same specimen was also included in a second study, on yellow fever vaccine responses in identical twins.

Sample: CD8+ T cells sorted from blood. The origin of the receptors is a woman aged 18-30 years in good health.

This clonotype was seen a few times. The chain has TRBV9 and TRBJ2-3, with 8 bases lining up with TRBD2. The J segment lost 0 bases and the V segment lost 3 bases, leaving 6 bases of the junction unmatched. CDR3 size: 16 residues. CDR1 is SGDLS, CDR2 YYNGEE, per germline. CDR3: CASSESGGLSTDTQYF. CDR3 DNA sequence: TGTGCCAGCAGCGAGAGCGGGGGCCTTAGCACAGATACGCAGTATTTT. The entire variable domain, with the rest obtained from reference TRBV9 and TRBJ2-3, is as follows: DSGVTQTPKHLITATGQRVTLRCSPRSGDLSVYWYQQSLDQGLQFLIQYYNGEERAKGNILERFSAQQFPDLHSELNLSSLELGDSALYFCASSESGGLSTDTQYFGPGTRLTVL.

In this sample, this clonotype turned up a few times. The genes are TRBV7-9 and TRBJ2-7, with D tentatively TRBD1 or TRBD2 (6 bases each). V shed 4 bases and J shed 4 bases, with 11 bases lying between them. CDR1 SEHNR and CDR2 FQNEAQ come from the germline V gene (reference sequence). This CDR3 comprises 13 residues. The CDR3 region has the DNA TGTGCCAGCAGCTCAAGGGGGGATTACGAGCAGTACTTC. Translation: CASSSRGDYEQYF.

This clonotype was counted a few times. This chain links TRBV11-3 with TRBJ2-4, with a tentative D call TRBD1 (5 bases). The CDR3 extends over 17 amino acids. With 0 bases removed from V and 0 bases from J, the gap between germline ends came to 12 bases. The germline V gene encodes CDR1 SGHNT and CDR2 YENEEA. The CDR3 is CASSLDRVSLAKNIQYF. DNA of the CDR3: TGTGCCAGCAGCTTAGACAGGGTCAGTCTAGCCAAAAACATTCAGTACTTC. Combining the CDR3 with reference TRBV11-3 and TRBJ2-4 gives the whole variable domain EAGVVQSPRYKIIEKKQPVAFWCNPISGHNTLYWYLQNLGQGPELLIRYENEEAVDDSQLPKDRFSAERLKGVDSTLKIQPAELGDSAVYLCASSLDRVSLAKNIQYFGAGTRLSVL.

This clonotype was recorded a few times. J is TRBJ2-2 and V is TRBV2, with 10 bases matching TRBD2. Trimming took 4 bases from V and 5 from J; bases not matched to a gene: 7. The CDR3 has 16 amino acids. Germline V CDR1 and CDR2: SNHLY, FYNNEI. The CDR3, as DNA: TGTGCCAGCAGTGGAGCGGGAGGGCCCAGAACCGGGGAGCTGTTTTTT. Translating it yields CASSGAGGPRTGELFF.

This clonotype was detected only a few times. The chain employs TRBV5-5 and TRBJ2-1, with D possibly matching TRBD2 (5 bases). Per the germline V gene, CDR1 is SGHKS and CDR2 is YYEKEE (reference sequence). V shed 4 bases and J shed 2 bases, with 16 bases lying between them. The CDR3 is made up of 16 amino acids. The CDR3 loop is CASSPFEGSAYNEQFF. As DNA, the CDR3 is TGTGCCAGCAGCCCCTTTGAGGGTTCAGCCTACAATGAGCAGTTCTTC.

With respect to this clonotype: Being one base from a much bigger clone, this may be a read error. The chain couples TRBV7-2 to TRBJ2-7, with 8 positions matching TRBD2. Germline CDR1 is SGHTA and CDR2 is FQGNSA. This CDR3 is built from 15 residues. In DNA form, the CDR3 reads TGTGCCAGAAGCTTAGAACGAGCGGGAGCCTACGAGCAGTACTTC. Translated: CARSLERAGAYEQYF.